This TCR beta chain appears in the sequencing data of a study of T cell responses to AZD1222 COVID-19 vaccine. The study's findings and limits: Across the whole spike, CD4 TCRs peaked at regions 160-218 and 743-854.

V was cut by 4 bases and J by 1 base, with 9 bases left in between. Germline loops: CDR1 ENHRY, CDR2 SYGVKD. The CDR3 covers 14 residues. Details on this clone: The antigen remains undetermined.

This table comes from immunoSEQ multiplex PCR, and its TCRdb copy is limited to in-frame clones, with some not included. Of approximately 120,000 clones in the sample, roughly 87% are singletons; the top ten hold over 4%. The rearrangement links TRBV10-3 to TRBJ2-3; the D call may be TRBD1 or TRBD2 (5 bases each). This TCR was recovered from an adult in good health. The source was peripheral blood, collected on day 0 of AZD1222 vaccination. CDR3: CAISAGTGTDTQYF. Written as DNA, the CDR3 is TGTGCCATCAGTGCTGGGACGGGCACAGATACGCAGTATTTT.